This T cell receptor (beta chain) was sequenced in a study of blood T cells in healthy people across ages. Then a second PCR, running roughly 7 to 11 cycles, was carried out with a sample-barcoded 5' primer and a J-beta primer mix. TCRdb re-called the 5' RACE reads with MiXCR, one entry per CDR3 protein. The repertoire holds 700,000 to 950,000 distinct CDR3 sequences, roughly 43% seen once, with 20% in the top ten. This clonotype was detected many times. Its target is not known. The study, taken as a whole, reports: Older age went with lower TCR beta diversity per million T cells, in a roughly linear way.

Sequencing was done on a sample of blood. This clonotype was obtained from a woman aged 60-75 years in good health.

For the CDR3, the DNA is TGTGCCACCAGTGATAGCAGGGGCACAGATACGCAGTATTTT. This sequence encodes CATSDSRGTDTQYF. The gene calls are TRBV24-1 and TRBJ2-3; weak D call: TRBD1 (5 bases). The CDR3 has 14 residues. The V gene's germline CDR1 is KGHDR and CDR2 SFDVKD. Trimming removed 3 bases at V and 1 base at J, with 7 bases between.